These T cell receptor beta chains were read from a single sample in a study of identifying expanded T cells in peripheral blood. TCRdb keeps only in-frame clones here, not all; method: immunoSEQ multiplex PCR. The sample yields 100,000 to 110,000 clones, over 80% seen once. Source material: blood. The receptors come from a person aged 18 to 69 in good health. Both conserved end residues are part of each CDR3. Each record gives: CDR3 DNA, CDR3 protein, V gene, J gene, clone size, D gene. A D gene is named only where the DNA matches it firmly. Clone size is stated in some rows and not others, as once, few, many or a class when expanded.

DNA: TGTGCCAGCAGCTTAGAGCGGGGCGGGCCGAACACCGGGGAGCTGTTTTTT
CDR3: CASSLERGGPNTGELFF
V: TRBV7-8
J: TRBJ2-2
size: -
D: TRBD2

DNA: TGTGCCTGGAGTGTATCCGCAGGGCAGGGCTACACCTTC
CDR3: CAWSVSAGQGYTF
V: TRBV30
J: TRBJ1-2
size: -
D: -

DNA: TGTGCCAGCTCGCCGAGACAGGAATCGGCTGGCTACACCTTC
CDR3: CASSPRQESAGYTF
V: TRBV18
J: TRBJ1-2
size: -
D: -

DNA: TGTGCCAGCAGTATCCCTAGAGACAGTTCCTACAATGAGCAGTTCTTC
CDR3: CASSIPRDSSYNEQFF
V: TRBV6-6
J: TRBJ2-1
size: -
D: -

DNA: TGTGCCAGCAGTGACTCACCCGGACAGACAGCGCAGTATTTT
CDR3: CASSDSPGQTAQYF
V: TRBV6-4
J: TRBJ2-3
size: -
D: -

DNA: TGTGCCTGGGACCTTACTGGCGGGGTCCCTGAAGCTTTCTTT
CDR3: CAWDLTGGVPEAFF
V: TRBV30
J: TRBJ1-1
size: -
D: -

DNA: TGTGCCAGCACCGGACGGGTCCCAGCCGAGCAGTACTTC
CDR3: CASTGRVPAEQYF
V: TRBV6-1
J: TRBJ2-7
size: few
D: -

DNA: TGTGCCAGCAGCTTGGGGGCGCCTCGGGCAGCGAACACTGAAGCTTTCTTT
CDR3: CASSLGAPRAANTEAFF
V: TRBV5-8
J: TRBJ1-1
size: -
D: -

DNA: TGTGCCAGCTCACCCCAAGCCGGACCCATGAAGGGCTACACCTTC
CDR3: CASSPQAGPMKGYTF
V: TRBV18
J: TRBJ1-2
size: many
D: -

DNA: TGTGCCAGCTCACCCGGCCTGGGCAGTCGCACAGATACGCAGTATTTT
CDR3: CASSPGLGSRTDTQYF
V: TRBV18
J: TRBJ2-3
size: few
D: -

DNA: TGTGCCAGTAGTACCATCCGGACTAGCCTGGAGACCCAGTACTTC
CDR3: CASSTIRTSLETQYF
V: TRBV19
J: TRBJ2-5
size: -
D: TRBD2

DNA: TGTGCCACCGGACTAGCGGGAGCATCCGAGCAGTACTTC
CDR3: CATGLAGASEQYF
V: TRBV14
J: TRBJ2-7
size: -
D: TRBD2

DNA: TGTGCCAGTAGCCCGGTGACTCATGAGCAGTTCTTC
CDR3: CASSPVTHEQFF
V: TRBV19
J: TRBJ2-1
size: -
D: -

DNA: TGCGCCAGCAGCCCGACGGTTTCGCCTGAAGCTTTCTTT
CDR3: CASSPTVSPEAFF
V: TRBV5-1
J: TRBJ1-1
size: -
D: -

DNA: TGCGCCAGCAGCCAAGATGCCGAGGCTAGCGGATACAATGAGCAGTTCTTC
CDR3: CASSQDAEASGYNEQFF
V: TRBV4-1
J: TRBJ2-1
size: -
D: TRBD2

DNA: TGTGCCAGCAGCTTAAGCGGTTACTCCTACAATGAGCAGTTCTTC
CDR3: CASSLSGYSYNEQFF
V: TRBV7-2
J: TRBJ2-1
size: once
D: -

DNA: TGTGCCAGCCGGCCTGGGGCACAGGGCACTGAAGCTTTCTTT
CDR3: CASRPGAQGTEAFF
V: TRBV6-1
J: TRBJ1-1
size: -
D: -

DNA: TGCGCCAGCAGCTTGCGTAGCGGGGGGGCCAAGACCAACATTCAGTACTTC
CDR3: CASSLRSGGAKTNIQYF
V: TRBV5-1
J: TRBJ2-4
size: -
D: TRBD2